The next 22 T cell receptor beta chains were all read from a single sample in a study of blood T cell repertoires in COVID-19 (dated by TCRdb to the early 2020s). The method was the immunoSEQ multiplex PCR assay. Held by TCRdb, this immuneACCESS table contains in-frame sequences only and omits some clones. Under half of the omission traces to an unresolved V gene where checked; the cause of the rest is unknown. The sample table holds over 250,000 clones, of which roughly 88% were seen once. The ten largest clones take up just under 1% of the sample. Input material: PBMCs or T cells enriched from blood (not recorded which). Receptor source: a woman aged 25 to 39 who had recovered from COVID-19.

The genes are TRBV12-3 or TRBV12-4 and TRBJ2-7; 8 bases agree with TRBD1. The CDR3 covers 12 residues. The trim removed 5 bases at V and 6 bases at J, leaving 3 bases unmatched. The chain's CDR3 is CASSPDRAEQYF. The CDR3 DNA follows: TGTGCCAGCAGTCCGGACAGGGCCGAGCAGTACTTC.

This rearrangement joins TRBV28 to TRBJ2-5; TRBD2 might be the D (5 bases). Germline V CDR1 and CDR2: MDHEN, SYDVKM. The CDR3 consists of 15 residues. The V gene lost 1 base and the J gene lost 5 bases, with 14 bases spanning the gap. CDR3 DNA sequence: TGTGCCAGCAGTTTATCCTCACTAGTTATCGAGACCCAGTACTTC. It yields the protein CASSLSSLVIETQYF.

This clone has just one count. V and J are TRBV27 and TRBJ1-2, with 8 bases matching TRBD1. The CDR3 is 14 amino acids. V lost 6 bases and J lost 3; bases outside the gene matches: 6. In germline, CDR1 is MNHEY, CDR2 SMNVEV (reference sequence). The CDR3 is CASRRTGPDYGYTF. CDR3 in DNA: TGTGCCAGCAGAAGGACAGGGCCGGACTATGGCTACACCTTC.

V and J are TRBV9 and TRBJ2-1; 11 bases match TRBD1. V shed 3 bases and J 7 bases; nucleotides not matched to a gene: 12. This CDR3 comprises 17 residues. The V gene's germline CDR1 is SGDLS and CDR2 YYNGEE. CDR3: CASSDPGQGVGRNEQFF. In nucleotides, the CDR3 is TGTGCCAGCAGCGACCCGGGACAGGGGGTGGGGAGGAATGAGCAGTTCTTC. The full variable domain, rest sourced from reference TRBV9 and TRBJ2-1, is DSGVTQTPKHLITATGQRVTLRCSPRSGDLSVYWYQQSLDQGLQFLIQYYNGEERAKGNILERFSAQQFPDLHSELNLSSLELGDSALYFCASSDPGQGVGRNEQFFGPGTRLTVL.

The genes are TRBV12-3 or TRBV12-4 and TRBJ1-2; 8 nucleotides align to TRBD1. After removal of 4 bases from V and 7 bases from J, the junction contained 5 bases not matched to a gene. This CDR3 contains 13 residues. The CDR3 loop is CASSSQGARGYTF. The CDR3 nucleotides read TGTGCCAGCAGTTCCCAGGGGGCTCGTGGCTACACCTTC.

In nucleotides, the CDR3 is TGTGCCAGCAGCCCTCTCTTGGGGCAGACTCAAGAGACCCAGTACTTC. It is translated as CASSPLLGQTQETQYF. V usage is TRBV7-9 and J usage is TRBJ2-5, with D possibly being TRBD1 (5 bases). The CDR3 contains 16 residues. V was trimmed by 5 bases and J by 2 bases, leaving 18 bases between them. CDR1 and CDR2 (germline): SEHNR, FQNEAQ (reference sequence).

The V and J genes are TRBV28 and TRBJ2-7; TRBD2 matches at 10 bases. Trimming at V came to 5 bases and at J to 6 bases, leaving 10 bases not matched to a gene. Looked up from germline, CDR1 is MDHEN and CDR2 is SYDVKM. This CDR3 comprises 15 residues. Here the CDR3 DNA reads TGTGCCAGCAGTCCTCTCAGCGGGGGGGCCGCCGAGCAGTACTTC. Encoded protein: CASSPLSGGAAEQYF.

This sequence joins TRBV7-9 and TRBJ1-6; D is possibly TRBD1 (5 bases). V was clipped by 8 bases and J by 1 base, with 12 bases between them. The CDR3 runs 15 residues. CDR1 SEHNR and CDR2 FQNEAQ come from the germline V gene (reference sequence). CDR3 protein: CASFAGGSYNSPLHF. The CDR3, as DNA: TGTGCCAGCTTCGCCGGGGGTTCCTATAATTCACCCCTCCACTTT. Combining the CDR3 with reference TRBV7-9 and TRBJ1-6 gives the whole variable domain DTGVSQNPRHKITKRGQNVTFRCDPISEHNRLYWYRQTLGQGPEFLTYFQNEAQLEKSRLLSDRFSAERPKGSFSTLEIQRTEQGDSAMYLCASFAGGSYNSPLHFGNGTRLTVT.

The rearrangement uses TRBV13 and TRBJ1-6, with a tentative D call TRBD1 (6 bases). Germline V CDR1 and CDR2: PRHDT, FYEKMQ (reference sequence). The ends were cut back, 5 bases at V and 6 bases at J, with 11 bases in the middle. The CDR3 runs 14 residues. In nucleotides, the CDR3 is TGTGCCAGCAGCCCCGGACAGCCTAATTCACCCCTCCACTTT. Its translation: CASSPGQPNSPLHF.

The rearrangement uses TRBV7-2 and TRBJ1-2; 8 bases map to TRBD1. The length of the CDR3 is 18 residues. Germline lookup yields CDR1 SGHTA and CDR2 FQGNSA. Germline trimming cut 3 bases from V and 4 bases from J; bases unmatched to any gene: 16. The CDR3 sequence is CASSFGVGQGKSGYGYTF. The CDR3 nucleotides are TGTGCCAGCAGCTTTGGGGTCGGACAGGGAAAGAGCGGCTATGGCTACACCTTC.

This clone was seen only a few times. The rearrangement links TRBV5-1 to TRBJ1-4; 12 bases are shared with TRBD1. CDR3 length: 14 amino acids. The trim removed 4 bases at V and 8 bases at J, leaving 3 bases unmatched. In germline, CDR1 is SGHRS, CDR2 YFSETQ. The CDR3 nucleotides read TGCGCCAGCAGCCGGGACAGGGGGCTCGAAAAACTGTTTTTT. This codes for CASSRDRGLEKLFF. Using reference TRBV5-1 and TRBJ1-4 for the parts outside the CDR3, the full variable domain is KAGVTQTPRYLIKTRGQQVTLSCSPISGHRSVSWYQQTPGQGLQFLFEYFSETQRNKGNFPGRFSGRQFSNSRSEMNVSTLELGDSALYLCASSRDRGLEKLFFGSGTQLSVL.

This clone was seen a single time. V is TRBV5-1 and J is TRBJ1-2; the D is unclear. Between the trimmed V and J ends, which lost 1 base and 3 bases, there was a span of 25 bases. This CDR3 is built from 19 residues. Germline V lookup: CDR1 SGHRS, CDR2 YFSETQ. The CDR3 DNA reads as TGCGCCAGCAGCTTGCCCTCCGGTTTAGGATCAGAGGCCTACTATGGCTACACCTTC. Protein: CASSLPSGLGSEAYYGYTF.

The chain links TRBV2 to TRBJ1-2; D unresolved. The CDR3 extends over 16 amino acids. Trimming removed 6 bases at V and 5 bases at J, with 22 bases between. The germline V gene has CDR1 SNHLY and CDR2 FYNNEI. Here the CDR3 DNA reads TGTGCCAGCAGATTGAGGACCCGGGGAGGGTCGTATGGCTACACCTTC. This gives the protein CASRLRTRGGSYGYTF. The variable domain in full, completed from reference TRBV2 and TRBJ1-2, reads EPEVTQTPSHQVTQMGQEVILRCVPISNHLYFYWYRQILGQKVEFLVSFYNNEISEKSEIFDDQFSVERPDGSNFTLKIRSTKLEDSAMYFCASRLRTRGGSYGYTFGSGTRLTVV.

V gene TRBV19 combines with J gene TRBJ1-1; D perhaps matches TRBD1 (5 bases). CDR3 length: 18 amino acids. Germline V CDR1 and CDR2: LNHDA, SQIVND (reference sequence). V lost 6 bases to trimming and J lost 5 bases, with 28 bases between them. The CDR3 loop is CASSRTLWAVPKGTEAFF. As DNA, the CDR3 is TGTGCCAGTAGCAGAACCTTGTGGGCAGTACCTAAGGGGACTGAAGCTTTCTTT.

This chain's CDR3 is CASSLSQGSYGYTF. CDR3 nucleotide sequence: TGTGCCAGCAGCTTATCCCAGGGGAGCTATGGCTACACCTTC. This chain uses TRBV7-3 with TRBJ1-2; tentatively, D is TRBD1 (6 bases). This CDR3 contains 14 residues. CDR1 is SGHTA and CDR2 is FQGTGA in the germline V gene. V lost 2 bases and J 4 bases, leaving 11 bases between the germline ends. Supplemented by reference TRBV7-3 and TRBJ1-2, the full variable domain reads GAGVSQTPSNKVTEKGKYVELRCDPISGHTALYWYRQSLGQGPEFLIYFQGTGAADDSGLPNDRFFAVRPEGSVSTLKIQRTERGDSAVYLCASSLSQGSYGYTFGSGTRLTVV.

This clone has a handful of counts. The chain employs TRBV28 and TRBJ1-4; D gene uncertain. Between the trimmed V and J ends, which lost 1 base and 3 bases, there was a span of 9 bases. Germline V lookup: CDR1 MDHEN, CDR2 SYDVKM. The CDR3 is 15 residues long. The CDR3 coding sequence is TGTGCCAGCAGTTTATTCTTCGGAGCTAATGAAAAACTGTTTTTT. This codes for CASSLFFGANEKLFF.

The genes are TRBV12-2 and TRBJ1-2; TRBD1, as called in the table, went unchecked against the DNA. TRBV12-2 is listed as a pseudogene. This CDR3 region has 15 residues. In nucleotides, the CDR3 is TGTGCAAGTCGCTCCTCAGACAGGGGGAACTATGGCTACACCTTC. Residues: CASRSSDRGNYGYTF.

This clone was found a few times. The rearrangement uses TRBV5-6 and TRBJ1-6; D may be TRBD1 (6 bases). The germline V gene encodes CDR1 SGHDT and CDR2 YYEEEE. Trimming took 4 bases from V and 4 from J, leaving 9 bases between them. The CDR3 runs to 14 residues. The CDR3 sequence is CASSRDRYNSPLHF. CDR3 DNA: TGTGCCAGCAGCCGTGACAGGTATAATTCACCCCTCCACTTT.

Comments on this clone: A much larger clone differs by one base, so this may be a read error. The sample holds other DNA sequences that translate to the same CDR3. The V call is TRBV5-6, the J call TRBJ1-6, with 10 bases identical to TRBD1. The CDR3 spans 19 residues. Looked up from germline, CDR1 is SGHDT and CDR2 is YYEEEE. CDR3 in amino acids: CASSLNRDRGYSDNSPLHF. DNA of the CDR3: TGTGCCAGCAGCTTAAACCGGGACAGGGGATATAGTGATAATTCGCCCCTCCACTTT.

The chain uses TRBV7-9 and TRBJ1-2, with D tentatively TRBD1 (5 bases). The length of the CDR3 is 13 residues. Germline V gene sequence: CDR1 SEHNR, CDR2 FQNEAQ (reference sequence). V was pared by 7 bases and J by 2 bases, with 11 bases between. DNA for the CDR3: TGTGCCAGCACCCAAAAGGGGAACTATGGCTACACCTTC. This encodes CASTQKGNYGYTF.

The chain employs TRBV14 and TRBJ1-1, with D uncertain. The germline V gene encodes CDR1 SGHDN and CDR2 FVKESK. The CDR3 has 13 amino acids. Trimming pared 4 bases from V and 1 base from J, leaving 7 bases between. Written as DNA, the CDR3 is TGTGCCAGCAGCCGGGCGGGGAACACTGAAGCTTTCTTT. Its translation: CASSRAGNTEAFF.

The V call is TRBV28, the J call TRBJ1-5, with TRBD1 identical over 10 bases. V lost 4 bases and J lost 3; bases outside the gene matches: 6. This CDR3 region has 16 residues. Germline V gives CDR1 MDHEN, CDR2 SYDVKM. The CDR3: CASSSGDRGANQPQHF. Here the CDR3 DNA reads TGTGCCAGCAGTTCTGGGGACAGGGGAGCCAATCAGCCCCAGCATTTT.